These 22 T cell receptor beta chains were all obtained from the same sample, sequenced in a study of T cell responses to AZD1222 COVID-19 vaccine. Clones were read by immunoSEQ multiplex PCR, and TCRdb kept only the in-frame ones, dropping some. This table holds roughly 120,000 clones, 88% found once. The specimen was peripheral blood, collected on day 0 of AZD1222 vaccination. The receptor source for this set is an adult in good health.

CDR3 nucleotides: TGTGCCAGCACCTCGGGACAGAACAATTCACCCCTCCACTTT. It is translated as CASTSGQNNSPLHF. The J gene is TRBJ1-6, the V gene TRBV11-2, with 7 bases matching TRBD1. The germline V gene encodes CDR1 SGHAT and CDR2 FQNNGV. V dropped 7 bases and J dropped 7; count of bases not matched to a gene: 7. This CDR3 spans 14 amino acids.

The CDR3 sequence: CASSSLGDINEKLFF. The CDR3 DNA reads TGTGCCAGCAGCTCCTTAGGGGACATTAATGAAAAACTGTTTTTT. The V gene is TRBV6-6, the J gene TRBJ1-4; TRBD1 is a possible D gene (6 bases). With 6 bases removed from V and 4 bases from J, the gap between germline ends came to 15 bases. Per germline, CDR1 MNHNY and CDR2 SVGAGI (reference sequence). There are 15 residues in the CDR3.

The rearrangement uses TRBV2 and TRBJ1-1, with 7 positions matching TRBD1. The CDR3 extends over 14 amino acids. Germline trimming cut 5 bases from V and 3 bases from J; bases unmatched to any gene: 6. The germline V gene has CDR1 SNHLY and CDR2 FYNNEI. The CDR3 DNA reads TGTGCCAGCAGTCCGACAGGGTGGTACACTGAAGCTTTCTTT. Translation: CASSPTGWYTEAFF.

The rearrangement uses TRBV3-1 (or the pseudogene TRBV3-2) and TRBJ1-5; possibly TRBD1 for D (6 bases). The V and J ends lost 4 bases and 4 bases respectively, with 11 bases between them. Germline assignment: CDR1 LGHDT and CDR2 YNNKEL (reference sequence). CDR3 length equals 14 residues. The CDR3 sequence is CASSPRTDNQPQHF. CDR3 coding DNA: TGTGCCAGCAGCCCTCGGACAGATAATCAGCCCCAGCATTTT.

This clone was observed once. This chain joins TRBV11-2 and TRBJ1-2; 9 nucleotides align to TRBD1. Unmatched junction bases numbered 0, after V lost 1 base and J lost 6 bases. This CDR3 has 13 amino acids. In germline, CDR1 is SGHAT, CDR2 FQNNGV. CDR3: CASSLGQGDGYTF. The DNA for the CDR3 is TGTGCCAGCAGCTTAGGACAGGGGGATGGCTACACCTTC. Complete variable domain (other parts from reference TRBV11-2 and TRBJ1-2): EAGVAQSPRYKIIEKRQSVAFWCNPISGHATLYWYQQILGQGPKLLIQFQNNGVVDDSQLPKDRFSAERLKGVDSTLKIQPAKLEDSAVYLCASSLGQGDGYTFGSGTRLTVV.

V is TRBV9 and J is TRBJ2-7, with D possibly being TRBD1 (6 bases). Germline CDR1 reads SGDLS; CDR2 reads YYNGEE. Trimming stripped 4 bases from V and 3 bases from J, with 14 bases between. The CDR3 loop spans 14 amino acids. The CDR3 DNA reads as TGTGCCAGCAGCCCCGGCAGGGGCGACTACGAGCAGTACTTC. This gives the protein CASSPGRGDYEQYF.

This chain joins TRBV19 and TRBJ2-3; tentatively, D is TRBD2 (6 bases). Trimming pared 4 bases from V and 3 bases from J, leaving 14 bases between. CDR3 length: 15 residues. Germline CDR1 LNHDA, CDR2 SQIVND (reference sequence). CDR3 protein: CASSRRGLSTDTQYF. DNA of the CDR3: TGTGCCAGTAGTAGAAGGGGACTTTCAACAGATACGCAGTATTTT.

V usage is TRBV7-8 and J usage is TRBJ1-6; D unclear. The CDR3 extends over 15 amino acids. The V and J ends lost 7 bases and 0 bases respectively, with 10 bases between them. The germline gives CDR1 SGHVS, CDR2 FQNEAQ. CDR3 in DNA: TGTGCCAGCAATGATGCGAGCTCCTATAATTCACCCCTCCACTTT. The encoded protein is CASNDASSYNSPLHF.

The chain couples TRBV18 to TRBJ1-1, with D maybe TRBD1 (5 bases). The V gene lost 0 bases and the J gene lost 5 bases, with 13 bases spanning the gap. Per germline, CDR1 KGHSH and CDR2 LQKENI. This CDR3 comprises 15 residues. The CDR3 sequence is CASSPPGGVRTEAFF. The CDR3 bases are TGTGCCAGCTCACCACCCGGGGGGGTGCGGACTGAAGCTTTCTTT.

The chain has TRBV19 and TRBJ2-1, with TRBD2 matching 12 bases. V was clipped by 7 bases and J by 7 bases; unmatched bases: 5. The length of the CDR3 is 14 residues. Germline lookup yields CDR1 LNHDA and CDR2 SQIVND (reference sequence). CDR3 in amino acids: CASTTGTSGNEQFF. CDR3 DNA: TGTGCCAGTACTACCGGGACTAGCGGGAATGAGCAGTTCTTC.

This chain uses TRBV20-1 with TRBJ2-2; D may be TRBD1 (6 bases). Germline V lookup: CDR1 DFQATT, CDR2 SNEGSKA (reference sequence). Trimming took 3 bases from V and 2 from J, leaving 13 bases between them. The CDR3 loop spans 15 amino acids. This CDR3 is CSASMTGVNTGELFF. The DNA of the CDR3 is TGCAGTGCTAGTATGACAGGCGTTAACACCGGGGAGCTGTTTTTT.

This chain uses TRBV7-9 with TRBJ1-1, with 9 bases aligning to TRBD1. Germline CDR1 is SEHNR and CDR2 is FQNEAQ (reference sequence). The CDR3 is made up of 17 amino acids. J gave up 5 bases and V 5 bases, and 15 bases lay outside the gene matches. The CDR3 here is CASSPRTGVERETEAFF. CDR3 nucleotide sequence: TGTGCCAGCAGCCCGCGGACAGGGGTTGAGCGCGAGACTGAAGCTTTCTTT.

CDR3 residues: CASSWDSRLETQYF. The CDR3 DNA is TGCGCCAGCAGCTGGGACTCCCGCCTAGAGACCCAGTACTTC. The rearrangement links TRBV5-1 to TRBJ2-5; a possible D gene is TRBD2 (6 bases). The germline V gene has CDR1 SGHRS and CDR2 YFSETQ. This CDR3 comprises 14 residues. Deletions cut 3 bases from V and 4 bases from J, with 13 bases between.

The CDR3 DNA follows: TGCGCCAGCAGGACAGGGGGCATGAACACTGAAGCTTTCTTT. It specifies CASRTGGMNTEAFF. The chain links TRBV10-2 to TRBJ1-1; 10 bases are shared with TRBD1. The CDR3 is 14 residues long. The junction had 1 base not matched to a gene; V was cut back by 6 bases and J by 0 bases. Germline V gives CDR1 WSHSY, CDR2 SAAADI.

The chain combines TRBV2 with TRBJ1-5; no firm D call. Germline CDR1 reads SNHLY; CDR2 reads FYNNEI. The CDR3 is 14 residues long. V dropped 3 bases and J dropped 0 bases, with 6 bases sitting between them. In nucleotides, the CDR3 is TGTGCCAGCAGTGAGGTAAATAGCAATCAGCCCCAGCATTTT. This translates into CASSEVNSNQPQHF.

This clone was seen a few times. The genes are TRBV27 and TRBJ1-3; no clear D. Trimming took off 6 bases at V and 4 bases at J, with 16 bases between the two ends. Germline lookup yields CDR1 MNHEY and CDR2 SMNVEV (reference sequence). This CDR3 spans 15 amino acids. The chain's CDR3 is CASRSGLRAGNTIYF. The DNA for the CDR3 is TGTGCCAGCAGATCCGGTTTGAGGGCGGGAAACACCATATATTTT.

The chain employs TRBV15 and TRBJ1-4; 8 positions match TRBD1. Germline CDR1 reads LNHNV; CDR2 reads YYDKDF (reference sequence). The CDR3 covers 15 residues. The junction had 5 bases not matched to a gene; V was cut back by 3 bases and J by 5 bases. CDR3 protein: CATSRPGTGNEKLFF. In nucleotides, the CDR3 is TGTGCCACCAGCAGGCCCGGGACAGGAAATGAAAAACTGTTTTTT.

This chain links TRBV6-5 with TRBJ1-5; tentatively, D is TRBD1 (5 bases). The V and J ends lost 7 bases and 5 bases respectively, with 18 bases between them. The CDR3 is 15 amino acids. Germline V gene lookup returns CDR1 MNHEY and CDR2 SVGAGI. The CDR3 loop reads CASKSLGLQYQPQHF. The CDR3 DNA sequence: TGTGCCAGCAAAAGTTTGGGACTTCAGTATCAGCCCCAGCATTTT.

The chain joins TRBV7-6 to TRBJ1-3; 8 bases align to TRBD1. V dropped 5 bases and J dropped 6; count of bases not matched to a gene: 12. Looked up from germline, CDR1 is SGHVS and CDR2 is FNYEAQ. This CDR3 is 16 amino acids long. CDR3 region: CASSPTIGQGANTIYF. For the CDR3, the DNA is TGTGCCAGCAGCCCAACCATAGGACAGGGAGCAAACACCATATATTTT.

Here the CDR3 reads CASSLGQVAIYEQYF. In DNA form, the CDR3 reads TGTGCCAGCAGCTTGGGACAGGTGGCGATCTACGAGCAGTACTTC. V and J are TRBV5-4 and TRBJ2-7, with D possibly TRBD1 on 6 matching bases. The germline gives CDR1 SGHNT, CDR2 YYREEE (reference sequence). The CDR3 is made up of 15 amino acids. The germline V and J ends were trimmed by 0 bases and 3 bases, with 13 bases remaining between them.

This clone occurred once. The chain has TRBV5-4 and TRBJ2-7; 10 nucleotides match TRBD1. Germline-derived CDR1 and CDR2 are SGHNT and YYREEE (reference sequence). With 4 bases clipped from V and 6 bases from J, the junction kept 1 base outside the gene matches. This CDR3 region has 12 residues. The chain's CDR3 is CASSGDRGEQYF. The CDR3 DNA follows: TGTGCCAGCAGCGGGGACAGGGGCGAGCAGTACTTC.

This chain joins TRBV6-5 and TRBJ1-2, with TRBD1 identical over 9 bases. Germline assignment: CDR1 MNHEY and CDR2 SVGAGI. Losses at the gene ends were 7 bases for V and 3 bases for J; bases not matched to a gene: 6. This CDR3 spans 14 amino acids. This chain's CDR3 is CASTGTGNDYGYTF. The CDR3 DNA sequence: TGTGCCAGCACCGGGACAGGGAACGACTATGGCTACACCTTC.